A single sample is the source of the 21 T cell receptor beta chains below, sequenced in a study of blood T cell repertoires in COVID-19. The table came from immunoSEQ multiplex PCR; TCRdb's copy has only in-frame clones and leaves some out. The profile shows about 89,000 clones, about three quarters of them singletons. Sequenced input: peripheral blood. These receptors were taken from a human donor in a cohort sampled during active COVID-19.

The rearrangement links TRBV7-9 to TRBJ2-2; 8 positions agree with TRBD1. Germline CDR1 SEHNR, CDR2 FQNEAQ (reference sequence). This CDR3 has 15 amino acids. V shed 5 bases, J shed 6 bases, and the junction held 8 bases outside the gene matches. As DNA, the CDR3 is TGTGCCAGCAGCAGAGGACAGGGTCCTCCCGGGGAGCTGTTTTTT. This encodes CASSRGQGPPGELFF.

The genes are TRBV28 and TRBJ2-2; 8 nucleotides line up with TRBD2. J gave up 6 bases and V 2 bases, and 5 bases lay outside the gene matches. The CDR3 has 15 residues. Germline V gives CDR1 MDHEN, CDR2 SYDVKM. The CDR3 DNA is TGTGCCAGCAGTTTAACGGGAGGGCCCTCCGGGGAGCTGTTTTTT. Its protein is CASSLTGGPSGELFF. The entire variable domain, with the rest obtained from reference TRBV28 and TRBJ2-2, is as follows: DVKVTQSSRYLVKRTGEKVFLECVQDMDHENMFWYRQDPGLGLRLIYFSYDVKMKEKGDIPEGYSVSREKKERFSLILESASTNQTSMYLCASSLTGGPSGELFFGEGSRLTVL.

There are a few counts of this clone. The rearrangement uses TRBV3-1 (or the pseudogene TRBV3-2) and TRBJ2-5, with D perhaps TRBD1 (5 bases). Trimming shortened V by 0 bases and J by 4 bases, and 12 bases separated the two germline ends. Germline V lookup: CDR1 LGHDT, CDR2 YNNKEL (reference sequence). There are 15 residues in the CDR3. The CDR3 sequence is CASSQDGRRGETQYF. The CDR3 DNA is TGTGCCAGCAGCCAAGATGGACGAAGGGGAGAGACCCAGTACTTC.

The chain joins TRBV11-3 to TRBJ2-2; D uncertain. The CDR3 sequence is 14 residues long. CDR1 and CDR2 from the germline V gene are SGHNT and YENEEA. V was clipped by 1 base and J by 4 bases, with 7 bases between them. CDR3 loop: CASSLGLGTGELFF. As DNA, the CDR3 is TGTGCCAGCAGCTTAGGTCTCGGCACCGGGGAGCTGTTTTTT. Complete variable domain (other parts from reference TRBV11-3 and TRBJ2-2): EAGVVQSPRYKIIEKKQPVAFWCNPISGHNTLYWYLQNLGQGPELLIRYENEEAVDDSQLPKDRFSAERLKGVDSTLKIQPAELGDSAVYLCASSLGLGTGELFFGEGSRLTVL.

This chain connects TRBV21-1 to TRBJ2-5; the listed D gene, TRBD1, was not tested against the DNA. TRBV21-1 is a pseudogene locus. This CDR3 is built from 15 residues. The CDR3 protein is CASSKFGHQQETQYF. In DNA form, the CDR3 reads TGTGCCAGCAGCAAATTTGGACACCAGCAAGAGACCCAGTACTTC.

The chain employs TRBV11-2 and TRBJ2-5; 8 bases are a match to TRBD1. There are 16 residues in the CDR3. Germline V gene sequence: CDR1 SGHAT, CDR2 FQNNGV. Trimming took 1 base from V and 5 from J; bases not matched to a gene: 9. This chain's CDR3 is CASSLGLGQGRETQYF. CDR3 bases: TGTGCCAGCAGCTTAGGATTAGGACAGGGTCGGGAGACCCAGTACTTC. The whole variable domain, filled in from reference TRBV11-2 and TRBJ2-5, reads EAGVAQSPRYKIIEKRQSVAFWCNPISGHATLYWYQQILGQGPKLLIQFQNNGVVDDSQLPKDRFSAERLKGVDSTLKIQPAKLEDSAVYLCASSLGLGQGRETQYFGPGTRLLVL.

This clone was observed a few times. This chain joins TRBV21-1 and TRBJ2-5; TRBD1 reflects the table's D call only, with no check against the DNA. TRBV21-1 constitutes a pseudogene. CDR3 size: 14 residues. The CDR3 nucleotides read TGTGCCAGCAGCAAGGGGGACAGGGGGGAGACCCAGTACTTC. The encoded protein is CASSKGDRGETQYF.

CDR3 nucleotide sequence: TGTGCCAGTTACAGGGTGGGGAGCAATCAGCCCCAGCATTTT. Encoded protein: CASYRVGSNQPQHF. The chain links TRBV6-5 to TRBJ1-5; TRBD1 is a possible D gene (6 bases). The germline V gene has CDR1 MNHEY and CDR2 SVGAGI. This CDR3 has 14 amino acids. Trimming removed 9 bases from V and 1 base from J, with 13 bases in between.

Only a few counts were recorded for this clone. The chain is built from TRBV5-6 and TRBJ2-3; TRBD1 might be the D (5 bases). Trimming removed 4 bases from V and 7 bases from J, with 7 bases in between. CDR1 SGHDT and CDR2 YYEEEE come from the germline V gene. The CDR3 runs 11 residues. CDR3 in amino acids: CASSRTNTQYF. The CDR3 DNA follows: TGTGCCAGCAGCCGGACAAATACGCAGTATTTT.

This rearrangement joins TRBV19 to TRBJ1-1, with 7 bases that match TRBD1. The V gene's germline CDR1 is LNHDA and CDR2 SQIVND (reference sequence). The CDR3 totals 16 residues. With 7 bases clipped from V and 0 bases from J, the junction kept 11 bases outside the gene matches. CDR3 nucleotide sequence: TGTGCCAGTAAACAACAGGGGAATGGGGTGAACACTGAAGCTTTCTTT. It codes for CASKQQGNGVNTEAFF.

The gene calls are TRBV28 and TRBJ1-4; D gene uncertain. The ends were cut back, 10 bases at V and 8 bases at J, with 17 bases in the middle. Germline V gene data show CDR1 as MDHEN and CDR2 as SYDVKM. This CDR3 is 13 amino acids long. The CDR3 is CATGGRYGEKLFF. The DNA for the CDR3 is TGTGCCACCGGCGGGCGATATGGGGAAAAACTGTTTTTT.

This chain links TRBV6-5 with TRBJ2-2; 7 bases are a match to TRBD2. V lost 7 bases, J lost 2 bases, and 7 bases stayed unmatched. There are 15 residues in the CDR3. CDR1 is MNHEY, CDR2 SVGAGI, per germline. CDR3 coding DNA: TGTGCCAGCATACCACTAGCGACAAACACCGGGGAGCTGTTTTTT. Translated: CASIPLATNTGELFF.

The rearrangement joins TRBV28 to TRBJ2-5; D perhaps matches TRBD1 (5 bases). Trimming cost V 1 base and J 10 bases, with 10 bases left between them. Germline V gene lookup returns CDR1 MDHEN and CDR2 SYDVKM. CDR3 length equals 12 residues. The CDR3 sequence is CASSLSDKGQYF. In nucleotides, the CDR3 is TGTGCCAGCAGTTTATCGGACAAGGGCCAGTACTTC.

The J gene is TRBJ2-2, the V gene TRBV5-1, with TRBD1 identical over 8 bases. Looked up from germline, CDR1 is SGHRS and CDR2 is YFSETQ. The CDR3 sequence is 16 residues long. After removal of 0 bases from V and 4 bases from J, the junction contained 5 bases not matched to a gene. The chain's CDR3 is CASSLGQGRFTGELFF. CDR3 coding DNA: TGCGCCAGCAGCTTGGGACAGGGGCGTTTCACCGGGGAGCTGTTTTTT.

The chain links TRBV5-1 to TRBJ2-3, with D possibly being TRBD1 (6 bases). Germline V gene data show CDR1 as SGHRS and CDR2 as YFSETQ. V lost 3 bases, J lost 3 bases, and 20 bases lay in between. The CDR3 sequence is 17 residues long. CDR3 protein: CASSSPGWGRSTDTQYF. DNA for the CDR3: TGCGCCAGCAGCTCGCCCGGTTGGGGGCGCAGTACAGATACGCAGTATTTT. The whole variable domain, remainder taken from reference TRBV5-1 and TRBJ2-3, is KAGVTQTPRYLIKTRGQQVTLSCSPISGHRSVSWYQQTPGQGLQFLFEYFSETQRNKGNFPGRFSGRQFSNSRSEMNVSTLELGDSALYLCASSSPGWGRSTDTQYFGPGTRLTVL.

Worth noting for this clone: Additional DNA sequences in this sample encode the identical CDR3. This chain connects TRBV27 to TRBJ2-7; 7 bases agree with TRBD1. Germline V lookup: CDR1 MNHEY, CDR2 SMNVEV (reference sequence). CDR3 length equals 16 residues. With 0 bases clipped from V and 5 bases from J, the junction kept 10 bases outside the gene matches. CDR3 protein: CASSLSLGRGTHEQYF. In DNA form, the CDR3 reads TGTGCCAGCAGTTTATCTCTAGGCAGGGGGACCCACGAGCAGTACTTC.

The chain recombines TRBV9 with TRBJ1-4, with TRBD1 identical over 9 bases. CDR1 and CDR2 from the germline V gene are SGDLS and YYNGEE. V was pared by 3 bases and J by 6 bases, with 6 bases of the junction left unmatched. The CDR3 covers 15 residues. The CDR3 DNA follows: TGTGCCAGCAGCGACCGGACAGGGGCGGATGAAAAACTGTTTTTT. This codes for CASSDRTGADEKLFF.

The V and J genes are TRBV18 and TRBJ2-7, with D perhaps matching TRBD2 (5 bases). The germline V gene encodes CDR1 KGHSH and CDR2 LQKENI. This CDR3 has 14 residues. The germline V and J ends were trimmed by 3 bases and 6 bases, with 15 bases remaining between them. The chain's CDR3 is CASSPVGERGEQYF. CDR3 coding DNA: TGTGCCAGCTCACCGGTGGGAGAACGAGGCGAGCAGTACTTC.

The gene calls are TRBV25-1 and TRBJ2-1; 7 bases are a match to TRBD2. The CDR3 sequence is 15 residues long. Germline V gene lookup returns CDR1 MGHDK and CDR2 SYGVNS. J gave up 5 bases and V 0 bases, and 4 bases lay outside the gene matches. The CDR3 loop reads CASSEYVGGDNEQFF. In DNA form, the CDR3 reads TGTGCCAGCAGTGAATATGTTGGGGGGGACAATGAGCAGTTCTTC.

This sequence joins TRBV5-4 and TRBJ2-3; D is possibly TRBD2 (5 bases). V shed 1 base and J shed 4 bases, with 13 bases lying between them. The CDR3 runs 15 residues. From germline, CDR1 is SGHNT and CDR2 YYREEE (reference sequence). The DNA for the CDR3 is TGTGCCAGCAGCTTGAGTTTGCTAGCAGCAGATACGCAGTATTTT. Translation: CASSLSLLAADTQYF.

The chain joins TRBV7-2 to TRBJ2-2; tentatively, D is TRBD2 (5 bases). Trimming removed 5 bases from V and 3 bases from J, with 16 bases in between. The germline V gene has CDR1 SGHTA and CDR2 FQGNSA. This CDR3 region has 16 residues. The CDR3 nucleotides read TGTGCCAGCAGCCCTCCCTCCAGCGGTTACACCGGGGAGCTGTTTTTT. This sequence encodes CASSPPSSGYTGELFF.